A single sample is the source of the 3 T cell receptor beta chains below, sequenced in a study of blood T cells in healthy people across ages. A second PCR of about 6 to 11 cycles used a sample-barcoded 5' primer and a J-beta primer mix. MiXCR, run by TCRdb on the 5' RACE reads, gives a single entry per CDR3 protein. There are approximately 800,000 distinct CDR3 sequences in the sample; approximately 53% occur only once, and roughly 37% lies in the top ten. Sample: blood. These receptors came from an elderly man in good health.

The V call is TRBV27, the J call TRBJ2-7; 7 bases are shared with TRBD2. Germline CDR1 MNHEY, CDR2 SMNVEV (reference sequence). The CDR3 is 14 residues long. With V trimmed by 6 bases and J by 3 bases, 8 bases remained unmatched. CDR3 nucleotides: TGTGCCAGCAGGGCGCGGGGGACTATCTACGAGCAGTACTTC. Encoded protein: CASRARGTIYEQYF.

The genes are TRBV20-1 and TRBJ2-5; D is perhaps TRBD2 (6 bases). Looked up from germline, CDR1 is DFQATT and CDR2 is SNEGSKA (reference sequence). The CDR3 runs 13 residues. V was shortened by 3 bases and J by 0 bases, with 8 bases between the two germline ends. As DNA, the CDR3 is TGCAGTGCTAGGGGGGACTACCAAGAGACCCAGTACTTC. This codes for CSARGDYQETQYF.

This chain links TRBV28 with TRBJ1-2; unclear D gene. This CDR3 is 13 amino acids long. Trimming left V 6 bases short and J 0 bases short, with 8 bases between. Germline CDR1 and CDR2: MDHEN and SYDVKM. CDR3 nucleotides: TGTGCCAGCAGGGCTGTGGCTAACTATGGCTACACCTTC. Its protein is CASRAVANYGYTF.